This paragraph reports one T cell receptor beta chain. The antigen is undetermined. This record belongs to a study of Tregs in tolerant kidney transplant recipients. Libraries were prepared by immunoSEQ multiplex PCR; TCRdb keeps only in-frame clonotypes and omits some of them. The sample contains tens of thousands of clones, 70% to 90% of which appear only once. The V end lost 3 bases, the J end lost 4 bases, and 13 bases lay between the germline ends. Germline lookup yields CDR1 LGHNA and CDR2 YSLEER. The CDR3 has 14 amino acids. Study observations and caveats: Biological reproducibility was not directly addressed in this study.

The clonotype was recovered from a human donor who received a combined kidney and bone marrow transplant. Sequencing used Tregs from blood, obtained before the transplant. This sequence joins TRBV4-3 and TRBJ2-7; tentatively, D is TRBD1 (6 bases). The CDR3 sequence: CASSHPTGPYEQYF. CDR3 nucleotides: TGCGCCAGCAGCCATCCGACAGGACCGTACGAGCAGTACTTC.